In this sample, the clone carrying this T cell receptor beta chain turned up a few times. Germline V gives CDR1 SQVTM, CDR2 ANQGSEA. The CDR3 sequence is 12 residues long. Trimming stripped 3 bases from V and 4 bases from J, with 9 bases between. This specimen comes from a study of beta chain features in type 1 diabetes. Expressed TCRB transcripts were sequenced because the isolated RNA had all been reverse transcribed beforehand. Some clones are missing from TCRdb's copy, which holds only in-frame ones; the method was immunoSEQ multiplex PCR. The table includes roughly 290,000 clones, about 7.8% detected once.

The receptor was derived from a woman under 30 in good health. The chain combines TRBV29-1 with TRBJ2-5, with no clear D. The sequencing input was central memory CD4+ T cells from blood. The CDR3 reads CSVEWSVETQYF. DNA of the CDR3: TGCAGCGTTGAGTGGTCGGTAGAGACCCAGTACTTC.